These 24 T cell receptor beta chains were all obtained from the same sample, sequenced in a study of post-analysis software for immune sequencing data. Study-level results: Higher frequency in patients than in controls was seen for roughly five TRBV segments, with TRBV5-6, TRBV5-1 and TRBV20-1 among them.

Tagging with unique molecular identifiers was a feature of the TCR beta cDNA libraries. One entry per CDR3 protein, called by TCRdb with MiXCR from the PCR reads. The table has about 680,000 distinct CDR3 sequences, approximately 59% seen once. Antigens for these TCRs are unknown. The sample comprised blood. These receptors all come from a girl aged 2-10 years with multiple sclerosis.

CDR3 DNA: TGTGCCAGCAGTTCCTGGTCGCCGATGGGCGCGAGCAGCACAGATACGCAGTATTTT. Translated, it gives CASSSWSPMGASSTDTQYF. The chain recombines TRBV6-5 with TRBJ2-3; D is uncertain. Germline CDR1 MNHEY, CDR2 SVGAGI. Between the trimmed V and J ends, which lost 4 bases and 0 bases, there was a span of 23 bases. The CDR3 contains 19 residues.

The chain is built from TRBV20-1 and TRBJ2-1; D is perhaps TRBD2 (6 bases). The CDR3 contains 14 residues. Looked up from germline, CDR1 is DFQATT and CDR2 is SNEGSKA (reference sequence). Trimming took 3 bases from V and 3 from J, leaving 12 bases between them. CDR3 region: CSARTSGGYNEQFF. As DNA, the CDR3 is TGCAGTGCTAGGACTAGTGGGGGCTACAATGAGCAGTTCTTC.

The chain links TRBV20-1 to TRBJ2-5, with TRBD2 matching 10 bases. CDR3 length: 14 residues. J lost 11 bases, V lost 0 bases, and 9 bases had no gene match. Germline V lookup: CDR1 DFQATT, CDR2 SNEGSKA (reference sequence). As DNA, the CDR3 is TGCAGTGCTAGAGAGCCTAGCGGGGGACGGGAGCAGTACTTC. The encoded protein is CSAREPSGGREQYF.

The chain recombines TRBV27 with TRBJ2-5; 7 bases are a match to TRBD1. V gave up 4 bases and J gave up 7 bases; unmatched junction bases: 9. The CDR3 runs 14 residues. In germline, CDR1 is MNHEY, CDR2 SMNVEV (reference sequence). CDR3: CASSSWTGQRTQYF. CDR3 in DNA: TGTGCCAGCAGTTCCTGGACAGGTCAAAGGACCCAGTACTTC.

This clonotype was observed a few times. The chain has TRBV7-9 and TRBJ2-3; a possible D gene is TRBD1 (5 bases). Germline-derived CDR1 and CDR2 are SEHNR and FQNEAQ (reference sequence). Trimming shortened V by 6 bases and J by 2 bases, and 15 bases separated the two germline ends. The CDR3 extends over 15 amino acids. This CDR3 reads CASRGLVPNTDTQYF. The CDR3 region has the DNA TGTGCCAGCAGGGGGCTTGTGCCAAACACAGATACGCAGTATTTT.

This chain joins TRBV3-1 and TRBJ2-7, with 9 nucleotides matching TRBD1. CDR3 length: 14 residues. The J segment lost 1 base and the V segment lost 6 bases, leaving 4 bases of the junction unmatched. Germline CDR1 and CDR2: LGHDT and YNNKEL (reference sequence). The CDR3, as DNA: TGTGCCAGCAGTGGACAGGGGATTTCCTACGAGCAGTACTTC. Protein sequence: CASSGQGISYEQYF.

The CDR3 DNA reads as TGCGCCAGCAGCCAAGATCACAGGGTCTCCTACGAGCAGTACTTC. It yields the protein CASSQDHRVSYEQYF. The V gene is TRBV4-1, the J gene TRBJ2-7; the D gene is possibly TRBD1 (6 bases). Germline V gives CDR1 MGHRA, CDR2 YSYEKL. V lost 0 bases to trimming and J lost 0 bases, with 9 bases between them. The CDR3 length is 15 residues.

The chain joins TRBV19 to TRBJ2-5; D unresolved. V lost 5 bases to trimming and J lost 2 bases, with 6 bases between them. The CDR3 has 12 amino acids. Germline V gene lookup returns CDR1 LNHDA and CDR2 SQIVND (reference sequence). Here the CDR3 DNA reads TGTGCCAGTAGTCAACAGCAAGAGACCCAGTACTTC. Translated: CASSQQQETQYF.

The CDR3 DNA follows: TGTGCCAGCAGCTTAGGGCCAAGCAGACCTAAAGAGACCCAGTACTTC. It translates to CASSLGPSRPKETQYF. This chain uses TRBV7-2 with TRBJ2-5, with D unclear. V was cut by 1 base and J by 3 bases, with 15 bases left in between. The CDR3 spans 16 residues. Germline V gives CDR1 SGHTA, CDR2 FQGNSA.

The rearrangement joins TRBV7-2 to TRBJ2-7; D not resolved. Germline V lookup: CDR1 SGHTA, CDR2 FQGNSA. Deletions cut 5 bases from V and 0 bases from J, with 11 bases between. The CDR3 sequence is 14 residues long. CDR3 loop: CASSPRGNSYEQYF. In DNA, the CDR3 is TGTGCCAGCAGCCCCCGTGGTAACTCCTACGAGCAGTACTTC.

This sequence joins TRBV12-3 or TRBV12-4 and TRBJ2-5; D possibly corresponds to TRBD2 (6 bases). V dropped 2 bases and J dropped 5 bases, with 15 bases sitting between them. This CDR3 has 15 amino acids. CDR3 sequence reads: CASSLRRRAGETQYF. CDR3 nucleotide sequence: TGTGCCAGCAGTTTACGTAGAAGGGCGGGGGAGACCCAGTACTTC.

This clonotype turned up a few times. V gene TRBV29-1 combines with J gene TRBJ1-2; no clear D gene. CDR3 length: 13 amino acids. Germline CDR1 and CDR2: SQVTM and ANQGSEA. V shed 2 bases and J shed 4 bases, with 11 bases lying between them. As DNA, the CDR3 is TGCAGCGTTGAATTAACCGGCCGCTATGGCTACACCTTC. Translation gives CSVELTGRYGYTF.

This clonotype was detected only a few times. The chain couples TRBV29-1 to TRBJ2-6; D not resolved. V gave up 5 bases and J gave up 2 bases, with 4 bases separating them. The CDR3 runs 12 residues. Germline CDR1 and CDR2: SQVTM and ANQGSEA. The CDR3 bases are TGCAGCGTTCCAGCTGGGGCCAACGTCCTGACTTTC. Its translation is CSVPAGANVLTF.

CDR3 nucleotides: TGCAGTGCTAGGACCTCGACAGACTCCGAAGGCTACACCTTC. Residues: CSARTSTDSEGYTF. The V gene is TRBV20-1, the J gene TRBJ1-2, with TRBD1 as a possible D gene (5 bases). V shed 3 bases and J shed 8 bases, with 19 bases lying between them. Germline-derived CDR1 and CDR2 are DFQATT and SNEGSKA (reference sequence). This CDR3 spans 14 amino acids.

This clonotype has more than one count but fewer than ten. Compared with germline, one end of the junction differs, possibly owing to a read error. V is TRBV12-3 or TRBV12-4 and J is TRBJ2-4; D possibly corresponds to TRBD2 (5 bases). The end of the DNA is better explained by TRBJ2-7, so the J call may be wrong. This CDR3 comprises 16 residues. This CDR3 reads CASSLNFGELSHEQYF. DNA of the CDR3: TGTGCCAGCAGCCTCAATTTTGGGGAGCTCTCCCACGAGCAGTACTTC.

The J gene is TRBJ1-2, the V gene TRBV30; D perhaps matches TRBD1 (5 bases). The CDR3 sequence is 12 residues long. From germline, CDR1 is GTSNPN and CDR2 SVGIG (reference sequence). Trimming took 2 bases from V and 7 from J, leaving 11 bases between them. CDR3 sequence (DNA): TGTGCCTGGAGTCCAGGGCTTGGTGGCTACACCTTC. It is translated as CAWSPGLGGYTF.

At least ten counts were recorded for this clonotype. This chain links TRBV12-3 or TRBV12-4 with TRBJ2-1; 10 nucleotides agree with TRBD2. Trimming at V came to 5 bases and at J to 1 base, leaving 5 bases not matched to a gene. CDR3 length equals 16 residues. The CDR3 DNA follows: TGTGCCAGCAGTGCCCGGACTAGCGGATCCTACAATGAGCAGTTCTTC. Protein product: CASSARTSGSYNEQFF.

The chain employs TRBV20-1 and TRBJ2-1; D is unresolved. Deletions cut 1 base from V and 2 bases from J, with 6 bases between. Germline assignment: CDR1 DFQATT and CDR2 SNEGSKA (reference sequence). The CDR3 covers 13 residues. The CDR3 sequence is CSARAPAYNEQFF. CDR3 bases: TGCAGTGCTAGAGCCCCGGCCTACAATGAGCAGTTCTTC.

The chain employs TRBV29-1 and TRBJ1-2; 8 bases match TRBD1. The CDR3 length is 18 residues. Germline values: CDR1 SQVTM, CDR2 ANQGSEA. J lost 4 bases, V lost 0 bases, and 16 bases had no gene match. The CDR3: CSVEDRPGGAARGYGYTF. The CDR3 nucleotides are TGCAGCGTTGAAGATCGGCCAGGGGGCGCCGCCCGGGGCTATGGCTACACCTTC.

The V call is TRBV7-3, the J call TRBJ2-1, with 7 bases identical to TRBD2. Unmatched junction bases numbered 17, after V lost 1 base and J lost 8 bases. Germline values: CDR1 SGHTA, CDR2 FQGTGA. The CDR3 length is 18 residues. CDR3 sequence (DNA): TGTGCCAGCAGCTTAAGGGGCAAGCGGGGTCTAATTTACGATGAGCAGTTCTTC. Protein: CASSLRGKRGLIYDEQFF.

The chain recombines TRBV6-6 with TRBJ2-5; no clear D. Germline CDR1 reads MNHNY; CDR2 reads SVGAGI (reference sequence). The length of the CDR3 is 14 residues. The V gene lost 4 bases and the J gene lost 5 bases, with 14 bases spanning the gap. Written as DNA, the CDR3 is TGTGCCAGCAGTTCTCGGACGCCCGGGGAGACCCAGTACTTC. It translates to CASSSRTPGETQYF.

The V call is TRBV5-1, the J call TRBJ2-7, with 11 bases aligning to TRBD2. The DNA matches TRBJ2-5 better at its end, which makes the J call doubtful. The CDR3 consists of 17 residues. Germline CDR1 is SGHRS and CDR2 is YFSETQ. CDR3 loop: CASRSVPTSGARETQYF. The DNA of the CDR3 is TGCGCCAGCCGATCGGTACCGACTAGCGGGGCGCGGGAGACCCAGTACTTC.

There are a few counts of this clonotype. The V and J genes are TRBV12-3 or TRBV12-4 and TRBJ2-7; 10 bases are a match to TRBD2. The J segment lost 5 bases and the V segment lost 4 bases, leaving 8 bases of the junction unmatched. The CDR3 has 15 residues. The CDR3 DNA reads TGTGCCAGCAGTTATCCCCCTAGCGGGAGCGACGAGCAGTACTTC. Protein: CASSYPPSGSDEQYF.

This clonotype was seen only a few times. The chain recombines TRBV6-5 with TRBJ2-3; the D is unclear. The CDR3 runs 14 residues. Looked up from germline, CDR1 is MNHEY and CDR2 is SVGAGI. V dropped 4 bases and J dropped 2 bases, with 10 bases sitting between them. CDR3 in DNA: TGTGCCAGCAGTTTGGGTTCTAACACAGATACGCAGTATTTT. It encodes CASSLGSNTDTQYF.